The sequence of this T cell receptor beta chain was determined in a study of blood T cell repertoires in COVID-19. Across the study: Both acute and convalescent COVID-19 samples were obtained from the United States, Italy and Spain. Sources were T cells, B-cell-depleted T cells, or PBMCs; the material itself was cDNA or gDNA.

In the source study's methods: Reference gene primer amplification yielded estimated nucleated cell counts. Method: immunoSEQ multiplex PCR; TCRdb's copy keeps in-frame clones and lacks some. For V, J and clone size, that table is used; D and trimming come from the DNA. The sample lists tens of thousands of clones, roughly 90% occurring once. The specimen sequenced was peripheral blood. This clonotype was obtained from a woman aged 50 to 60 with active or convalescent COVID-19.

The CDR3 DNA is TGTGCCAGCTCACCACCGATTCTAAAACCCTACACCTTC. As protein: CASSPPILKPYTF. The genes are TRBV18 and TRBJ1-2; D call uncertain. The CDR3 contains 13 residues. V was trimmed by 0 bases and J by 10 bases, leaving 12 bases between them. Germline V gene sequence: CDR1 KGHSH, CDR2 LQKENI. Drawing the rest from reference TRBV18 and TRBJ1-2, the complete variable domain is NAGVMQNPRHLVRRRGQEARLRCSPMKGHSHVYWYRQLPEEGLKFMVYLQKENIIDESGMPKERFSAEFPKEGPSILRIQQVVRGDSAAYFCASSPPILKPYTFGSGTRLTVV.